The rows below give T cell receptor beta chains drawn from one sample of a study of low-dose radiotherapy and immunotherapy resistance in tumors. TCRdb analysed the reads with MiXCR anew, one entry per CDR3 protein. The table has tens of thousands of distinct CDR3 sequences, approximately 35% seen once; the top ten hold 7.5% to 9.5%. The material sequenced was PBMCs, taken after low-dose radiotherapy plus immunotherapy. The receptors were gathered from a male donor with rectosigmoid adenocarcinoma. CDR3s include the opening cysteine and the closing phenylalanine or tryptophan. A D gene is named only where the DNA matches it firmly. Not every row has a clone size; where given, it reads once, few, many or a size class.

D gene	V gene	clone size	J gene	CDR3 protein	CDR3 DNA
NA	TRBV3-1	NA	TRBJ2-1	CASSQLEINEQFF	TGTGCCAGCAGCCAGTTAGAGATCAATGAGCAGTTCTTC
TRBD2	TRBV30	once	TRBJ2-7	CAWTLTSEGPYEQYF	TGTGCCTGGACTCTGACTAGCGAGGGTCCCTACGAGCAGTACTTC
NA	TRBV5-3	many	TRBJ1-1	CASSFMLENTEAFF	TGTGCCAGCAGCTTCATGCTGGAAAACACTGAAGCTTTCTTT
NA	TRBV28	many	TRBJ1-2	CASSLNYGYTF	TGTGCCAGCAGTTTAAACTATGGCTACACCTTC
NA	TRBV6-2/TRBV6-3	medium-sized	TRBJ1-1	CASRGGAGESTEAFF	TGTGCCAGCAGAGGGGGAGCAGGGGAAAGCACTGAAGCTTTCTTT
NA	TRBV2	many	TRBJ2-2	CASRGGQTNTGELFF	TGTGCCAGCAGGGGGGGACAGACAAACACCGGGGAGCTGTTTTTT
NA	TRBV12-3/TRBV12-4	many	TRBJ1-5	CASRFGRDQPQHF	TGTGCCAGCAGGTTCGGTCGGGATCAGCCCCAGCATTTT
TRBD1	TRBV30	many	TRBJ1-5	CAWSAGTASNQPQHF	TGTGCCTGGAGTGCCGGGACAGCCTCCAATCAGCCCCAGCATTTT
TRBD2	TRBV14	many	TRBJ2-7	CASKKAGVSYEQYF	TGTGCCAGCAAAAAAGCGGGGGTTTCCTACGAGCAGTACTTC
TRBD1	TRBV14	NA	TRBJ1-3	CASSQVGQDLPGNTIYF	TGTGCCAGCAGCCAAGTGGGACAGGATCTTCCTGGAAACACCATATATTTT
NA	TRBV12-3/TRBV12-4	many	TRBJ2-7	CASSQDHYEQYF	TGTGCCAGCAGTCAGGACCACTACGAGCAGTACTTC
NA	TRBV27	few	TRBJ2-1	CASSSPGLRGEQFF	TGTGCCAGCAGTTCCCCGGGACTGAGGGGAGAGCAGTTCTTC
TRBD1	TRBV5-1	many	TRBJ1-3	CASSLGQGQRNTIYF	TGCGCCAGCAGCCTAGGACAGGGGCAGAGAAACACCATATATTTT
NA	TRBV11-2	many	TRBJ2-3	CASSPSTDTQYF	TGTGCCAGCAGCCCCAGCACAGATACGCAGTATTTT
TRBD2	TRBV20-1	many	TRBJ2-1	CSARAALAGENEQFF	TGCAGTGCTAGAGCTGCCCTAGCGGGAGAAAATGAGCAGTTCTTC
TRBD2	TRBV7-8	NA	TRBJ2-7	CASSHPRLAGGYEQYF	TGTGCCAGCAGCCACCCCCGGCTAGCGGGAGGGTACGAGCAGTACTTC
NA	TRBV2	NA	TRBJ1-5	CASCSFLAQPQHF	TGTGCCAGCTGTTCGTTTTTGGCTCAGCCCCAGCATTTT
NA	TRBV3-1	many	TRBJ2-5	CASSPNGSGKTQYF	TGTGCCAGCAGCCCCAACGGGAGCGGAAAGACCCAGTACTTC
NA	TRBV7-2	few	TRBJ2-7	CASSLVQGAYEQYF	TGTGCCAGCAGCTTAGTGCAGGGAGCCTACGAGCAGTACTTC
NA	TRBV7-9	many	TRBJ1-5	CASSPGSGADLNQPQHF	TGTGCCAGCAGCCCAGGGTCTGGGGCCGACCTTAATCAGCCCCAGCATTTT
TRBD2	TRBV11-2	many	TRBJ2-4	CASSPATSGLAKNIQYF	TGTGCCAGCAGCCCAGCGACTAGCGGATTAGCCAAAAACATTCAGTACTTC
NA	TRBV5-1	many	TRBJ2-7	CASSLDGYISYEQYF	TGCGCCAGCAGCTTGGACGGCTACATTTCCTACGAGCAGTACTTC
TRBD1	TRBV24-1	NA	TRBJ2-4	CATSDPGTGGKNIQYF	TGTGCCACCAGTGATCCCGGGACAGGGGGGAAAAACATTCAGTACTTC
NA	TRBV27	many	TRBJ1-1	CASSLQRHMNTEAFF	TGTGCCAGCAGTTTACAAAGACACATGAACACTGAAGCTTTCTTT
NA	TRBV28	many	TRBJ2-2	CASSLSRIRNRAGPGELFF	TGTGCCAGCAGTTTATCTCGGATTCGGAACAGGGCTGGACCCGGGGAGCTGTTTTTT
NA	TRBV28	many	TRBJ2-3	CASSFPKDTQYF	TGTGCCAGCAGTTTCCCTAAGGATACGCAGTATTTT
NA	TRBV2	few	TRBJ2-4	CASSEDLAKNIQYF	TGTGCCAGCAGTGAAGATTTAGCCAAAAACATTCAGTACTTC
NA	TRBV7-9	many	TRBJ2-1	CASSLPGAGIYEQFF	TGTGCCAGCAGCCTTCCGGGAGCGGGTATCTATGAGCAGTTCTTC
TRBD2	TRBV4-3	many	TRBJ2-1	CASSQYTSGTYNEQFF	TGCGCCAGCAGCCAATATACTAGCGGGACCTACAATGAGCAGTTCTTC
NA	TRBV3-1	many	TRBJ2-4	CASSQVERDLVKNIQYF	TGTGCCAGCAGCCAGGTCGAAAGGGATCTCGTCAAAAACATTCAGTACTTC
NA	TRBV6-2/TRBV6-3	many	TRBJ2-5	CASRLVLSVQETQYF	TGTGCCAGCAGACTAGTTTTGTCTGTTCAAGAGACCCAGTACTTC
NA	TRBV20-1	NA	TRBJ1-1	CSASPPRGAAFF	TGCAGTGCTAGTCCCCCCCGGGGGGCGGCTTTCTTT
NA	TRBV28	many	TRBJ2-1	CASRVGAGMTYNEQFF	TGTGCCAGCCGAGTCGGGGCGGGGATGACCTACAATGAGCAGTTCTTC
TRBD1	TRBV14	few	TRBJ1-6	CASSRKTGVGNSPLHF	TGTGCCAGCAGCCGCAAGACAGGGGTAGGAAATTCACCCCTCCACTTT
NA	TRBV27	many	TRBJ2-5	CASSYRSQETQYF	TGTGCCAGCAGTTACAGGTCGCAAGAGACCCAGTACTTC
TRBD1	TRBV7-9	many	TRBJ1-2	CASSRTGLWGYTF	TGTGCCAGCAGTCGGACAGGGTTGTGGGGCTACACCTTC
NA	TRBV12-3/TRBV12-4	many	TRBJ1-5	CASSWAVGNQPQHF	TGTGCCAGCAGTTGGGCAGTCGGCAATCAGCCCCAGCATTTT
NA	TRBV4-1	NA	TRBJ2-2	CASSPPAFGANTGELFF	TGCGCCAGCAGCCCCCCGGCCTTTGGAGCAAACACCGGGGAGCTGTTTTTT
NA	TRBV19	many	TRBJ1-2	CASSIREDRGYTF	TGTGCCAGTAGTATCAGAGAGGACCGCGGCTACACCTTC
NA	TRBV29-1	NA	TRBJ2-5	CSVTPYQETQYF	TGCAGCGTGACTCCGTACCAAGAGACCCAGTACTTC
NA	TRBV18	few	TRBJ1-5	CASSPSEFSNQPQHF	TGTGCCAGCTCACCATCTGAATTCAGCAATCAGCCCCAGCATTTT
NA	TRBV4-1	many	TRBJ2-6	CASSQDDSSGANVLTF	TGCGCCAGCAGCCAAGATGATTCGTCTGGGGCCAACGTCCTGACTTTC
TRBD1	TRBV28	many	TRBJ1-5	CASRGTAYSNQPQHF	TGTGCCAGCAGAGGGACAGCTTATAGCAATCAGCCCCAGCATTTT
TRBD2	TRBV28	medium-sized	TRBJ2-7	CASRLFSGTRSYEQYF	TGTGCCAGCAGGCTATTCTCCGGGACTAGGAGTTACGAGCAGTACTTC